This entry lists 13 T cell receptor beta chains sequenced from one sample in a study of blood T cell repertoires in COVID-19. Data came from immunoSEQ multiplex PCR; TCRdb stores just in-frame clones and leaves some out. Of about 180,000 clones in the sample, 70% to 90% were seen once. Sequenced material: peripheral blood. The receptors here all came from a man between 60 and 75 years old with acute or convalescent COVID-19.

V usage is TRBV6-4 and J usage is TRBJ2-3, with D unclear. V shed 4 bases and J shed 6 bases, with 14 bases lying between them. The CDR3 loop spans 14 amino acids. Germline CDR1 and CDR2: MRHNA and SNTAGT. CDR3 sequence reads: CASSVVFSGDTQYF. The CDR3 DNA follows: TGTGCCAGCAGTGTGGTCTTCTCCGGGGATACGCAGTATTTT.

This chain connects TRBV6-6 to TRBJ2-7; no clear D gene. The CDR3 sequence is 13 residues long. The germline CDR1 and CDR2 sequences are MNHNY and SVGAGI (reference sequence). Trimming shortened V by 1 base and J by 0 bases, and 4 bases separated the two germline ends. For the CDR3, the DNA is TGTGCCAGCAGTTACTTCAGCTCCTACGAGCAGTACTTC. This sequence encodes CASSYFSSYEQYF.

This chain joins TRBV3-1 (or the pseudogene TRBV3-2) and TRBJ2-7; 7 nucleotides align to TRBD2. The CDR3 loop spans 14 amino acids. Losses at the gene ends were 4 bases for V and 2 bases for J; bases not matched to a gene: 5. Looked up from germline, CDR1 is LGHDT and CDR2 is YNNKEL (reference sequence). CDR3 nucleotides: TGTGCCAGCAGCCCCGCCAGCGGGGCCTACGAGCAGTACTTC. Translation gives CASSPASGAYEQYF.

J is TRBJ2-1 and V is TRBV5-1, with TRBD2 matching 8 bases. The trim removed 2 bases at V and 3 bases at J, leaving 1 base unmatched. The germline CDR1 and CDR2 sequences are SGHRS and YFSETQ. The CDR3 totals 14 residues. The CDR3 nucleotides are TGCGCCAGCAGCTTTAGCGGGAACTACAATGAGCAGTTCTTC. It is translated as CASSFSGNYNEQFF.

The chain combines TRBV9 with TRBJ2-1, with 11 bases matching TRBD2. CDR1 and CDR2 (germline): SGDLS, YYNGEE. V lost 7 bases and J lost 8; bases outside the gene matches: 8. The CDR3 has 14 residues. The CDR3 loop reads CASGSGRGVDEQFF. The CDR3 DNA reads TGTGCCAGCGGTAGCGGGAGGGGCGTAGATGAGCAGTTCTTC.

The chain carries TRBV7-2 and TRBJ1-4; D may be TRBD1 (5 bases). The V gene's germline CDR1 is SGHTA and CDR2 FQGNSA. Trimming pared 5 bases from V and 7 bases from J, leaving 20 bases between. The CDR3 spans 16 residues. CDR3 bases: TGTGCCAGCAGCCCATCCTCCGGGACGGGGGGTGAAAAACTGTTTTTT. Its translation: CASSPSSGTGGEKLFF.

A word on this clone: This sample includes further DNA sequences coding for the same CDR3. The chain couples TRBV19 to TRBJ1-5; TRBD1 might be the D (6 bases). Trimming cost V 5 bases and J 2 bases, with 7 bases left between them. The germline gives CDR1 LNHDA, CDR2 SQIVND (reference sequence). There are 13 residues in the CDR3. The chain's CDR3 is CASSAGGNQPQHF. The CDR3 DNA follows: TGTGCCAGTAGTGCAGGGGGCAATCAGCCCCAGCATTTT.

J is TRBJ1-2 and V is TRBV7-2, with 7 bases aligning to TRBD1. Germline V CDR1 and CDR2: SGHTA, FQGNSA. This CDR3 comprises 15 residues. The trim removed 0 bases at V and 4 bases at J, leaving 5 bases unmatched. The CDR3 DNA reads as TGTGCCAGCAGCTTAGCAGGGGGCAGGGTCTATGGCTACACCTTC. Amino acid sequence: CASSLAGGRVYGYTF.

V gene TRBV6-5 combines with J gene TRBJ1-5; D gene ambiguous. CDR1 is MNHEY, CDR2 SVGAGI, per germline. V lost 8 bases and J 4 bases, leaving 15 bases between the germline ends. This CDR3 spans 14 amino acids. The CDR3 DNA reads TGTGCCAGCCGCATCCTCGGGGAGAATCAGCCCCAGCATTTT. Its translation is CASRILGENQPQHF.

The chain recombines TRBV21-1 with TRBJ1-1; TRBD1 is the table's D call and was not checked against the DNA. TRBV21-1 represents a pseudogene. The CDR3 runs 16 residues. The DNA for the CDR3 is TGTGCCAGCAGCAAAGTGGAAGGGGGAATGAACACTGAAGCTTTCTTT. Amino acid sequence: CASSKVEGGMNTEAFF.

This chain links TRBV6-5 with TRBJ1-6; D is uncertain. Germline V gene lookup returns CDR1 MNHEY and CDR2 SVGAGI. This CDR3 spans 14 amino acids. V was cut by 2 bases and J by 5 bases, with 7 bases left in between. The CDR3, as DNA: TGTGCCAGCAGTTACGACGGGAATAATTCACCCCTCCACTTT. This codes for CASSYDGNNSPLHF.

The chain links TRBV2 to TRBJ2-7; 9 positions agree with TRBD2. The CDR3 runs to 15 residues. V lost 9 bases to trimming and J lost 4 bases; unmatched junction nucleotides: 13. Germline V CDR1 and CDR2: SNHLY, FYNNEI. DNA for the CDR3: TGTGCCAGAGCGAAGATAAGCGGGAGGTCTTACGAGCAGTACTTC. It translates to CARAKISGRSYEQYF.

The gene calls are TRBV28 and TRBJ2-7; 7 nucleotides line up with TRBD2. V dropped 4 bases and J dropped 6; count of bases not matched to a gene: 15. Germline CDR1 is MDHEN and CDR2 is SYDVKM. This CDR3 comprises 16 residues. The CDR3 spells CASSSRGAGSRAEQYF. DNA for the CDR3: TGTGCCAGCAGTTCACGCGGAGCGGGGTCGCGGGCCGAGCAGTACTTC.